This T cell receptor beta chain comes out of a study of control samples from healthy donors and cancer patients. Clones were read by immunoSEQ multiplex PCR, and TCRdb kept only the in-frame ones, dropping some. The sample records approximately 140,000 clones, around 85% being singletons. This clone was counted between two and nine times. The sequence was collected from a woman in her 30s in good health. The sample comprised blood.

This CDR3 reads CASRGERETGELFF. The CDR3 DNA reads as TGCGCCAGCAGGGGGGAGCGGGAAACCGGGGAGCTGTTTTTT. The chain uses TRBV5-1 and TRBJ2-2; 7 bases match TRBD2. Germline CDR1 SGHRS, CDR2 YFSETQ. The CDR3 extends over 14 amino acids. J gave up 5 bases and V 5 bases, and 6 bases lay outside the gene matches.